These T cell receptor beta chains were read from a single sample in a study of T-cell reconstitution after alpha-beta-depleted transplantation in children. TCRdb re-analysed the PCR reads in MiXCR, keeping a single row per CDR3 protein. The top ten clones hold 0.79% of a sample with roughly 670,000 distinct CDR3 sequences, about an eighth of them seen once. Source: PBMCs, taken before TCRalphabeta/CD19-depleted stem cell transplant. These receptors were collected from a girl aged 2 to 10 with congenital amegakaryocytic thrombocytopenia, due to receive a stem cell transplant. Both conserved end residues are part of each CDR3. A D gene is named only where the DNA matches it firmly. Size is omitted from some rows. Given values are once, few, many or a class for expanded clones.

TRBV4-1,TRBJ1-4,many,.,TGCGCCAGCAGCCCATTCCAGGGGTTTAATGAAAAACTGTTTTTT,CASSPFQGFNEKLFF
TRBV29-1,TRBJ2-3,many,TRBD2,TGCAGCGCTTGGACTAGATTCGCAGATACGCAGTATTTT,CSAWTRFADTQYF
TRBV12-3/TRBV12-4,TRBJ2-5,.,.,TGTGCCAGCAGTCTGGGGGCAACAAACCAAGAGACCCAGTACTTC,CASSLGATNQETQYF
TRBV10-3,TRBJ2-5,many,.,TGTGCCATCAGCGAGAGTCTAGAGACCCAGTACTTC,CAISESLETQYF
TRBV5-1,TRBJ2-2,.,.,TGCGCCAGCAGCTCCAGCGCGGCCTCCGGGGAGCTGTTTTTT,CASSSSAASGELFF
TRBV6-5,TRBJ2-3,few,TRBD2,TGTGCCAGCAGTTACGTAGCGGGGTCGTCTAGCACAGATACGCAGTATTTT,CASSYVAGSSSTDTQYF
TRBV19,TRBJ1-1,.,.,TGTGCCAGTAGCTGGGGGGCTAGTTCTTATCCGACTGAAGCTTTCTTT,CASSWGASSYPTEAFF
TRBV19,TRBJ2-1,few,TRBD1,TGTGCCAGTAGTATGGTGTGGGACAGGATTTACAATGAGCAGTTCTTC,CASSMVWDRIYNEQFF
TRBV5-1,TRBJ1-1,many,TRBD1,TGCGCCAGCAAGCGGGACAGGGGGCTCTTGAACACTGAAGCTTTCTTT,CASKRDRGLLNTEAFF
TRBV4-1,TRBJ1-1,many,.,TGCGCCAGCACCTACAGGGAGCACACTGAAGCTTTCTTT,CASTYREHTEAFF
TRBV7-9,TRBJ2-3,few,TRBD2,TGTGCCAGCGGGACTAGCGACACAGATACGCAGTATTTT,CASGTSDTDTQYF
TRBV6-5,TRBJ2-7,.,TRBD2,TGTGCCAGCAGTTGGGGACTAGCGAACTCCTACGAGCAGTACTTC,CASSWGLANSYEQYF
TRBV5-1,TRBJ2-3,many,TRBD1,TGCGCCAGCAGCATGGGACAGGGAGGAAATACGCAGTATTTT,CASSMGQGGNTQYF
TRBV27,TRBJ1-6,many,.,TGTGCCAGCACCCATCTCCGGGATTCACCCCTCCACTTT,CASTHLRDSPLHF
TRBV3-1,TRBJ2-1,few,TRBD2,TGTGCCAGCAGCCAGACTAGCGGGCCATTCAATGAGCAGTTCTTC,CASSQTSGPFNEQFF
TRBV5-1,TRBJ2-1,many,.,TGCGCCAGCAGCTTGAGCGGCTCCCACTCCTACAATGAGCAGTTCTTC,CASSLSGSHSYNEQFF
TRBV5-1,TRBJ2-1,.,.,TGCGCCAGCAGCTTGGCTCGGTTCAATGAGCAGTTCTTC,CASSLARFNEQFF
TRBV12-3/TRBV12-4,TRBJ2-7,few,TRBD2,TGTGCCAGCAGTTTCCGGCTAGCGGGGCACTACGAGCAGTACTTC,CASSFRLAGHYEQYF
TRBV30,TRBJ2-7,.,.,TGTGCCTGTTTGGACAGTCCCTACGAGCAGTACTTC,CACLDSPYEQYF
TRBV3-1,TRBJ2-5,few,.,TGTGCCAGCAGAAAATCAAACAACAGGGTGTACCAAGAGACCCAGTACTTC,CASRKSNNRVYQETQYF
TRBV14,TRBJ1-2,many,.,TGTGCCAGCAGCAAATCGTCCAACTATGGCTACACCTTC,CASSKSSNYGYTF
TRBV30,TRBJ1-1,.,.,TGTGCCTGGAGTGAAGTCCTGAACACTGAAGCTTTCTTT,CAWSEVLNTEAFF
TRBV5-1,TRBJ2-7,.,.,TGCGCCAGCAGCTTATCAGTCGGACAAACGGCCTACGAGCAGTACTTC,CASSLSVGQTAYEQYF
TRBV5-1,TRBJ2-1,few,TRBD2,TGCGCCAGCAGCCCCCGACTAGCGCCTACCTACAATGAGCAGTTCTTC,CASSPRLAPTYNEQFF
TRBV12-3/TRBV12-4,TRBJ2-5,.,TRBD2,TGTGCCAGCACCCTTAGCGGGAAAGAGACCCAGTACTTC,CASTLSGKETQYF
TRBV6-2/TRBV6-3,TRBJ2-1,many,.,TGTGCCAGCAGTTACTACGGGAGCCGCATCAATGAGCAGTTCTTC,CASSYYGSRINEQFF
TRBV20-1,TRBJ1-1,.,TRBD1,TGCAGTGCTAGAAGGCGACAGGGCGCTGAAGCTTTCTTT,CSARRRQGAEAFF
TRBV5-5,TRBJ2-5,many,TRBD2,TGTGCCAGCAGCTCCCAGAGGACTAGCGTGGAGACCCAGTACTTC,CASSSQRTSVETQYF
TRBV7-3,TRBJ2-3,few,.,TGTGCCAGCAGCCTACACGGGCGGGATGGTAGGGCAGATACGCAGTATTTT,CASSLHGRDGRADTQYF
TRBV5-1,TRBJ1-1,many,.,TGCGCCAGCAGCTTGGTTGATGGGATTGAAGCTTTCTTT,CASSLVDGIEAFF
TRBV4-1,TRBJ2-7,few,.,TGCGCCAGCAGCCAAGAGACGGAGGGCCAATCCTACGAGCAGTACTTC,CASSQETEGQSYEQYF
TRBV3-1,TRBJ2-1,.,.,TGTGCCAGCAGCCAAGATGGCCAGAATTTCAATGAGCAGTTCTTC,CASSQDGQNFNEQFF
TRBV29-1,TRBJ2-6,few,.,TGCAGCGTGACGTATGTTTCCGGGTCTGGGGCCAACGTCCTGACTTTC,CSVTYVSGSGANVLTF
TRBV3-1,TRBJ2-7,once,.,TGTGCCAGCAGCGGCGAGGGGCAGTACTTC,CASSGEGQYF
TRBV5-4,TRBJ2-2,many,TRBD2,TGTGCCAGCAGCTTCGGACTAGCGGGAGGCCTCTCGAACACCGGGGAGCTGTTTTTT,CASSFGLAGGLSNTGELFF
TRBV20-1,TRBJ2-2,many,TRBD2,TGCAGTGCCCGGCCCCCAATTCGACTAGCGGGAGGTCCGAACACCGGGGAGCTGTTTTTT,CSARPPIRLAGGPNTGELFF
TRBV28,TRBJ2-7,many,.,TGTGCCAGCAGCCGAGGGACACCCGAGCAGTACTTC,CASSRGTPEQYF
TRBV21-1,TRBJ2-7,many,.,TGTGCCAGCAGCAAATGTCACGAGCAGTACTTC,CASSKCHEQYF
TRBV6-2/TRBV6-3,TRBJ2-5,many,.,TGTGCCAGCGGGTCAGTCCAGTACTTC,CASGSVQYF
TRBV7-2,TRBJ1-1,many,.,TGTGCCAGCAGCCTAGCCCCGGATTCTGAAGCTTTCTTT,CASSLAPDSEAFF